This T cell receptor (beta chain) comes out of a study of OX40 agonist ivuxolimab in advanced cancers. For the study at large: Those enrolled were 82.7% male, with a mean age of 60 years and ages from 23 to 79.

Collection of blood occurred at baseline, at cycle 4 day 1, and at cycle 7 day 1. With regard to this clone: Its target is not known.

The CDR3 sequence is 14 residues long. Between the trimmed V and J ends, which lost 1 base and 5 bases, there was a span of 9 bases. Germline V CDR1 and CDR2: SNHLY, FYNNEI. Findings of the study overall: Nonresponders included some who also had low normalized T-cell clonal expansion.

Libraries were prepared by immunoSEQ multiplex PCR; TCRdb keeps only in-frame clonotypes and omits some of them. The table lists more than 75,000 clones, around 85% of them singletons. This chain connects TRBV2 to TRBJ2-1; no clear D. Sequenced here: CD4+ or CD8+ T cells sorted from blood, sampled in a trial of the OX40 agonist ivuxolimab. The receptor comes from an adult with an advanced solid tumor such as melanoma, head and neck, liver or kidney cancer. The CDR3 sequence is CASSEGWPNNEQFF. The CDR3 DNA sequence: TGTGCCAGCAGTGAAGGGTGGCCTAACAATGAGCAGTTCTTC.